This record concerns one T cell receptor beta chain sequence. Its antigen is still unknown. This CDR3 has 17 residues. CDR1 MDHEN and CDR2 SYDVKM come from the germline V gene. V gave up 1 base and J gave up 0 bases; unmatched junction bases: 5. CD45RA-negative memory and CD45RA+ naive subsets were split from the CD4+ cells. The sample belongs to a study of shared clonotypes between healthy human individuals. Study background: The cohort had two women and a few men, ages 18 to 49. Study conclusions and caveats: The small donor group covered limited genetic and exposure diversity.

Sequenced by immunoSEQ multiplex PCR; TCRdb stores in-frame clones only, minus some. The sample lists approximately 530,000 clones, roughly 95% occurring once. The specimen was naive CD4+ T cells sorted from blood. Subset meaning: CD45RA+ positively selected. This chain connects TRBV28 to TRBJ1-3; 8 bases are a match to TRBD1. This receptor was taken from a woman between 25 and 40 years old in good health. CDR3 in amino acids: CASSLYRGYDSGNTIYF. DNA of the CDR3: TGTGCCAGCAGTTTATACAGGGGGTACGACTCTGGAAACACCATATATTTT. Complete variable domain (other parts from reference TRBV28 and TRBJ1-3): DVKVTQSSRYLVKRTGEKVFLECVQDMDHENMFWYRQDPGLGLRLIYFSYDVKMKEKGDIPEGYSVSREKKERFSLILESASTNQTSMYLCASSLYRGYDSGNTIYFGEGSWLTVV.